Presented here are 5 T cell receptor beta chains from one specimen sequenced in a study of cytomegalovirus exposure and HLA in healthy donors (dated by TCRdb to the late 2010s). Receptors were amplified or captured by the immunoSEQ multiplex PCR assay. For the multiplex PCR, a mixture combining 60 forward primers for TCR Vbeta segments and 13 reverse primers for TCR Jbeta segments was used. Imported from immuneACCESS, the table was reduced by TCRdb to in-frame sequences with V and J called. These copies leave out some clones; in studies compared against another copy, an unresolved V gene accounts for under half, and the cause of the remainder is not known. In all, the sample holds some 150,000 clones, and nearly 80% of those were seen once. The ten largest clones represent less than 2% of the sample. The sequencing input was PBMCs. All receptors derive from a woman in her 30s in good health and CMV-seronegative.

The chain is built from TRBV7-2 and TRBJ1-1; D is perhaps TRBD1 (5 bases). CDR1 and CDR2 from the germline V gene are SGHTA and FQGNSA. The V and J ends lost 1 base and 4 bases respectively, with 16 bases between them. CDR3 size: 16 residues. The CDR3 spells CASSLGGGRLSTEAFF. The CDR3 coding sequence is TGTGCCAGCAGCTTAGGGGGGGGTCGGTTGAGCACTGAAGCTTTCTTT.

The rearrangement links TRBV9 to TRBJ1-6; weak D call: TRBD1 (5 bases). The CDR3 runs 15 residues. Trimming stripped 3 bases from V and 10 bases from J, with 17 bases between. Per the germline V gene, CDR1 is SGDLS and CDR2 is YYNGEE. CDR3 loop: CASSGKTVVGSPLHF. The CDR3 DNA is TGTGCCAGCAGCGGAAAGACAGTAGTAGGATCACCCCTCCACTTT.

This chain connects TRBV6-5 to TRBJ1-4; 8 positions match TRBD1. CDR1 and CDR2 (germline): MNHEY, SVGAGI. This CDR3 comprises 15 residues. The ends lost 6 bases at V and 8 bases at J; junction bases unmatched: 11. This CDR3 reads CASSQNRDRPEKLFF. The CDR3 DNA follows: TGTGCCAGCAGCCAAAACCGGGACAGGCCAGAAAAACTGTTTTTT.

The chain joins TRBV18 to TRBJ2-1, with D possibly being TRBD1 (6 bases). Trimming left V 6 bases short and J 2 bases short, with 17 bases between. The CDR3 consists of 16 residues. The germline V gene has CDR1 KGHSH and CDR2 LQKENI. In DNA form, the CDR3 reads TGTGCCAGCTCGCCGACGACAGGAAGTACCTACAATGAGCAGTTCTTC. Its protein product is CASSPTTGSTYNEQFF.

The chain is built from TRBV2 and TRBJ1-5, with 7 bases lining up with TRBD1. With 4 bases clipped from V and 3 bases from J, the junction kept 6 bases outside the gene matches. Germline assignment: CDR1 SNHLY and CDR2 FYNNEI. The CDR3 covers 15 residues. CDR3 region: CASSVGDSFNQPQHF. The CDR3 bases are TGTGCCAGCAGTGTAGGGGACAGCTTCAATCAGCCCCAGCATTTT.